The present entry profiles one T cell receptor (beta chain) with its context. V shed 2 bases and J shed 4 bases, with 15 bases lying between them. CDR1 is PRHDT and CDR2 is FYEKMQ in the germline V gene (reference sequence). The CDR3 is 16 residues long. These data originate in a study of blood T cell repertoires in COVID-19. Background on the study: Nucleic acid was either cDNA or gDNA, and it came from T cells, B-cell-depleted T cells, or PBMCs.

In the authors' workflow: Amplified reference gene primers provided the basis for estimating nucleated cell counts. Measured with immunoSEQ multiplex PCR; TCRdb has only the in-frame clones, and not every one. D and trimming come from the DNA, and the V and J calls and clone size come from that table. This sample has 40,000 or so clones, with 75% to 90% found just once. The sequenced sample was peripheral blood. This TCR derives from a human donor in a cohort sampled during active COVID-19. This sequence joins TRBV13 and TRBJ2-1, with D unresolved. CDR3 in amino acids: CASSLRDAAGYNEQFF. The CDR3 nucleotides are TGTGCCAGCAGCTTAAGAGACGCGGCTGGTTACAATGAGCAGTTCTTC.